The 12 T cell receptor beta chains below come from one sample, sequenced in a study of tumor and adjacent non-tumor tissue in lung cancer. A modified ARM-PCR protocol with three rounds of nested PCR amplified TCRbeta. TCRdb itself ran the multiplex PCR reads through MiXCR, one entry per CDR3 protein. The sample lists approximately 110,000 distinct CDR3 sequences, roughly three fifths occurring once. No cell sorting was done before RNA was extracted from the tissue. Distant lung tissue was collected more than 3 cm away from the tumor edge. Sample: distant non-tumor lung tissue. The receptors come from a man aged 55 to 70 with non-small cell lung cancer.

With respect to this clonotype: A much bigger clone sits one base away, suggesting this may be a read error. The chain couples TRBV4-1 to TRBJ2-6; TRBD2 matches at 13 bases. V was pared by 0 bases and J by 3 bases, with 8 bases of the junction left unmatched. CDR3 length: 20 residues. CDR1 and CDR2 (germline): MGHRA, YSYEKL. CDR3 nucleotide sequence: TGCGCCAGCAGCCAAGAAGGGGCTACTAGCGGGAGGGTTGGGGCCAACGTCCTGACTTTC. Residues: CASSQEGATSGRVGANVLTF.

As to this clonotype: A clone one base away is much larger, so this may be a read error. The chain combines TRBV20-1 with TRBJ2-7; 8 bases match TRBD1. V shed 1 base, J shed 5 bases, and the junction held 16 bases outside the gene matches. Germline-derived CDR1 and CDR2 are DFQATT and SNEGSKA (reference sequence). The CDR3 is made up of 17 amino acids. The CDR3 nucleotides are TGCAGTGCTAGAGGATCGGAGTCAGGGGGCATTTTAGACGAGCAGTACTTC. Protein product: CSARGSESGGILDEQYF.

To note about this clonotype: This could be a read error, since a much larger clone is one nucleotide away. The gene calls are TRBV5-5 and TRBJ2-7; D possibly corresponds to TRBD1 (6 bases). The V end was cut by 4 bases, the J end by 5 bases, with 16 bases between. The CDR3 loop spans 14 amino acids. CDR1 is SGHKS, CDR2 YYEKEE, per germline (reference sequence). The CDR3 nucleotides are TGTGCCAGCAGCCCGGGCAGGGGTTGGGACGAGCAGTACTTC. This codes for CASSPGRGWDEQYF.

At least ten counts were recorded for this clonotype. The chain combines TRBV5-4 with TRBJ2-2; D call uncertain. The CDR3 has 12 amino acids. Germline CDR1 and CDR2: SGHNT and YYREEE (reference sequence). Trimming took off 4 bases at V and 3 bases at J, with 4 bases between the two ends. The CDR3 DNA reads TGTGCCAGCAGCCCCGACACCGGGGAGCTGTTTTTT. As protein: CASSPDTGELFF.

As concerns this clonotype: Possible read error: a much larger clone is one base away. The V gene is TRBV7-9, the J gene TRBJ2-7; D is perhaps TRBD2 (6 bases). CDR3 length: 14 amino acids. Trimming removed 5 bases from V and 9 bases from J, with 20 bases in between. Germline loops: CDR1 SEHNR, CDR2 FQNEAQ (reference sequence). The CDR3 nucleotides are TGTGCCAGCAGCGCGGAGGGGAGAGAGGACGTGCAGTACTTC. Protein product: CASSAEGREDVQYF.

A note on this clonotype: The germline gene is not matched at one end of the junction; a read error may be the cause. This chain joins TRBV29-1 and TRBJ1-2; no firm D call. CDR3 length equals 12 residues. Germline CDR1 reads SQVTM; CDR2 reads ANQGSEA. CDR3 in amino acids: CSIEAMNYGYTF. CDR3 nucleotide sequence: TGCAGCATTGAAGCAATGAACTATGGCTACACCTTC.

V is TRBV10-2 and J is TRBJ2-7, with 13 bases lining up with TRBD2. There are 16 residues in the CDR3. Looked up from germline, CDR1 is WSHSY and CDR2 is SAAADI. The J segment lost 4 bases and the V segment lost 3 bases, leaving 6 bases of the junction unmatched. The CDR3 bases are TGCGCCAGCAGTGATGGACTAGCGGGGGATTTTTACGAGCAGTACTTC. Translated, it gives CASSDGLAGDFYEQYF.

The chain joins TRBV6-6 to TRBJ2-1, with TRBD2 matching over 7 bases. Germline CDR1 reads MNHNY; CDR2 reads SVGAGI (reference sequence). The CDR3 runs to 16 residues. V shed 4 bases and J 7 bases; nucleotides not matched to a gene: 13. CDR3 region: CASSSYWSGKGNEQFF. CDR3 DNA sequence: TGTGCCAGCAGTTCCTATTGGAGCGGGAAGGGTAATGAGCAGTTCTTC.

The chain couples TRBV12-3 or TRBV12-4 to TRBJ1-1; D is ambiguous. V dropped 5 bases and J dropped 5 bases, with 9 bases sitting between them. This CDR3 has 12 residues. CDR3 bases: TGTGCCAGCAGTATGTGGAGTACTGAAGCTTTCTTT. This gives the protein CASSMWSTEAFF.

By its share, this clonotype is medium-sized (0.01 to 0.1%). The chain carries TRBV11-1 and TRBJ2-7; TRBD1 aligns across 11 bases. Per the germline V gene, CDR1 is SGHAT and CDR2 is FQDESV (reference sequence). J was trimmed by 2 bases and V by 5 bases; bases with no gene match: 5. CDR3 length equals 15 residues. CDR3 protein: CASSITDRGPYEQYF. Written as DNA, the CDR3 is TGTGCCAGCAGCATAACGGACAGGGGGCCCTACGAGCAGTACTTC.

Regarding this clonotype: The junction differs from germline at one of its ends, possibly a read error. DNA for the CDR3: TGTGCCTGCAGTTTTTCAGGACAGGGGCTACTGTTTTTT. This sequence encodes CACSFSGQGLLFF. The genes are TRBV12-3 or TRBV12-4 and TRBJ1-4; 9 positions agree with TRBD1. The CDR3 runs 13 residues.

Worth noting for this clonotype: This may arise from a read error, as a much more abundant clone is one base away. CDR3 sequence reads: CVTSDLVDTQYF. The CDR3 bases are TGTGTCACCAGTGACTTGGTAGATACGCAGTATTTT. V gene TRBV24-1 combines with J gene TRBJ2-3; D not certain. From germline, CDR1 is KGHDR and CDR2 SFDVKD. This CDR3 region has 12 residues.